A single sample gave rise to the 18 T cell receptor beta chains below, sequenced in a study of OX40 agonist ivuxolimab in advanced cancers. Clones were read by immunoSEQ multiplex PCR, and TCRdb kept only the in-frame ones, dropping some. The sample gives around 66,000 clones, around 90% of which show up once; 0.3% to 0.45% is in the top ten. The starting material was CD4+ or CD8+ T cells sorted from blood, obtained in a trial of the OX40 agonist ivuxolimab. The receptors come from an adult with an advanced solid tumor such as melanoma, head and neck, liver or kidney cancer.

The chain couples TRBV5-1 to TRBJ2-6, with a tentative D call TRBD1 (6 bases). The germline V gene has CDR1 SGHRS and CDR2 YFSETQ. V lost 4 bases and J lost 3, with 14 bases in between. CDR3 length: 16 residues. The CDR3 spells CASSQGQTGGANVLTF. The CDR3 DNA reads as TGCGCCAGCAGCCAGGGGCAAACCGGTGGGGCCAACGTCCTGACTTTC.

The chain combines TRBV5-4 with TRBJ2-7; D remains unclear. With 4 bases removed from V and 6 bases from J, the gap between germline ends came to 17 bases. Germline CDR1 SGHNT, CDR2 YYREEE (reference sequence). The CDR3 length is 14 residues. The CDR3 DNA reads as TGTGCCAGCAGCACACTCGCCTTCCCAAGCGAGCAGTACTTC. Protein sequence: CASSTLAFPSEQYF. Supplemented by reference TRBV5-4 and TRBJ2-7, the full variable domain reads ETGVTQSPTHLIKTRGQQVTLRCSSQSGHNTVSWYQQALGQGPQFIFQYYREEENGRGNFPPRFSGLQFPNYSSELNVNALELDDSALYLCASSTLAFPSEQYFGPGTRLTVT.

The chain recombines TRBV11-2 with TRBJ2-1; D perhaps matches TRBD1 (6 bases). This CDR3 region has 13 residues. Deletions cut 5 bases from V and 6 bases from J, with 11 bases between. CDR1 and CDR2 from the germline V gene are SGHAT and FQNNGV. CDR3 amino acids: CASSLRTVNEQFF. The CDR3, as DNA: TGTGCCAGCAGCCTCAGGACAGTCAATGAGCAGTTCTTC.

This clone was seen only a few times. The chain employs TRBV6-5 and TRBJ1-1; D is ambiguous. Germline V gene lookup returns CDR1 MNHEY and CDR2 SVGAGI. The V gene lost 2 bases and the J gene lost 1 base, with 5 bases spanning the gap. This CDR3 has 13 amino acids. Here the CDR3 DNA reads TGTGCCAGCAGTTACGCAGGGAACACTGAAGCTTTCTTT. This encodes CASSYAGNTEAFF.

V usage is TRBV5-1 and J usage is TRBJ1-1, with D perhaps TRBD1 (5 bases). Between the trimmed V and J ends, which lost 0 bases and 4 bases, there was a span of 13 bases. This CDR3 region has 15 residues. Germline V CDR1 and CDR2: SGHRS, YFSETQ. Here the CDR3 DNA reads TGCGCCAGCAGCTTGGCGGTCCAGGGTGGCACTGAAGCTTTCTTT. Translation: CASSLAVQGGTEAFF.

This clone was seen a few times. This chain links TRBV5-1 with TRBJ2-7, with D possibly TRBD2 on 6 matching bases. From germline, CDR1 is SGHRS and CDR2 YFSETQ. The length of the CDR3 is 14 residues. The V and J ends lost 4 bases and 3 bases respectively, with 14 bases between them. The CDR3 nucleotides are TGCGCCAGCAGCCCGGGAGAGGCGGGCTACGAGCAGTACTTC. This sequence encodes CASSPGEAGYEQYF.

The rearrangement links TRBV15 to TRBJ2-7; 11 positions match TRBD1. Per germline, CDR1 LNHNV and CDR2 YYDKDF (reference sequence). The CDR3 extends over 18 amino acids. The V segment lost 0 bases and the J segment 5 bases; nucleotides outside the gene matches: 12. The CDR3 sequence is CATSREYQDRGRGDEQYF. CDR3 DNA: TGTGCCACCAGCAGAGAGTACCAGGACAGGGGGCGAGGAGACGAGCAGTACTTC.

The chain combines TRBV29-1 with TRBJ1-2, with 8 bases aligning to TRBD1. This CDR3 contains 11 residues. The junction had 6 bases not matched to a gene; V was cut back by 7 bases and J by 8 bases. Germline loops: CDR1 SQVTM, CDR2 ANQGSEA. The CDR3 sequence is CSAPQGGGYTF. CDR3 DNA: TGCAGCGCCCCACAGGGGGGGGGCTACACCTTC.

The chain is built from TRBV15 and TRBJ1-6, with TRBD1 matching 7 bases. This CDR3 contains 15 residues. J was trimmed by 4 bases and V by 5 bases; bases with no gene match: 5. The germline V gene encodes CDR1 LNHNV and CDR2 YYDKDF (reference sequence). CDR3 DNA: TGTGCCACCAGCGGCAGGGGGGATTATAATTCACCCCTCCACTTT. Residues: CATSGRGDYNSPLHF.

The gene calls are TRBV25-1 and TRBJ1-4, with D perhaps matching TRBD1 (6 bases). Looked up from germline, CDR1 is MGHDK and CDR2 is SYGVNS. V gave up 1 base and J gave up 7 bases, with 10 bases separating them. This CDR3 has 14 amino acids. CDR3 sequence (DNA): TGTGCCAGCAGTGAATTACAGGGACTTGAAAAACTGTTTTTT. The encoded protein is CASSELQGLEKLFF. The complete variable domain, with remaining parts taken from reference TRBV25-1 and TRBJ1-4, reads EADIYQTPRYLVIGTGKKITLECSQTMGHDKMYWYQQDPGMELHLIHYSYGVNSTEKGDLSSESTVSRIRTEHFPLTLESARPSHTSQYLCASSELQGLEKLFFGSGTQLSVL.

The rearrangement uses TRBV7-2 and TRBJ2-3; TRBD2 matches 7 bases. The CDR3 contains 15 residues. Per germline, CDR1 SGHTA and CDR2 FQGNSA. The trim removed 6 bases at V and 0 bases at J, leaving 6 bases unmatched. This CDR3 reads CASSPSGTSTDTQYF. CDR3 nucleotide sequence: TGTGCCAGCAGTCCTAGCGGTACTAGCACAGATACGCAGTATTTT.

The V and J genes are TRBV6-5 and TRBJ1-1; D not resolved. CDR3 length: 15 amino acids. V dropped 0 bases and J dropped 3 bases, with 11 bases sitting between them. Germline V gene lookup returns CDR1 MNHEY and CDR2 SVGAGI. CDR3 coding DNA: TGTGCCAGCAGTTACTCGAGAGGGCGGCACACTGAAGCTTTCTTT. It specifies CASSYSRGRHTEAFF.

The chain combines TRBV10-3 with TRBJ2-5; possibly TRBD2 for D (6 bases). The DNA end lines up better with TRBJ2-7; the J call may be wrong. Looked up from germline, CDR1 is ENHRY and CDR2 is SYGVKD. The CDR3 covers 15 residues. The CDR3 DNA follows: TGTGCCATCAGTGAGGCGGGACGCTCCTCCTACGAGCAGTACTTC. This translates into CAISEAGRSSYEQYF.

The chain couples TRBV10-3 to TRBJ1-2; 7 positions match TRBD1. V gave up 6 bases and J gave up 2 bases; unmatched junction bases: 3. This CDR3 has 13 amino acids. CDR1 and CDR2 (germline): ENHRY, SYGVKD. In DNA form, the CDR3 reads TGTGCCATCAGAGAACAGGGGAACTATGGCTACACCTTC. This sequence encodes CAIREQGNYGYTF.

This chain joins TRBV4-1 and TRBJ2-3; 9 bases are a match to TRBD2. Unmatched junction bases numbered 1, after V lost 0 bases and J lost 0 bases. In germline, CDR1 is MGHRA, CDR2 YSYEKL. This CDR3 region has 16 residues. The CDR3 region has the DNA TGCGCCAGCAGCCAAGATCTAGCGGGAAGCACAGATACGCAGTATTTT. It yields the protein CASSQDLAGSTDTQYF.

The V call is TRBV6-1, the J call TRBJ1-3; a possible D gene is TRBD1 (6 bases). The CDR3 has 15 amino acids. V was trimmed by 2 bases and J by 2 bases, leaving 10 bases between them. Germline CDR1 reads MNHNS; CDR2 reads SASEGT. In nucleotides, the CDR3 is TGTGCCAGCAGTGAAATAGACAGGCCTGGAAACACCATATATTTT. Translation gives CASSEIDRPGNTIYF.

The rearrangement links TRBV7-9 to TRBJ1-2, with 7 bases fitting TRBD1. J lost 5 bases, V lost 9 bases, and 9 bases had no gene match. CDR3 length: 13 residues. Germline V CDR1 and CDR2: SEHNR, FQNEAQ (reference sequence). CDR3 region: CASQTGKSYGYTF. The CDR3 region has the DNA TGTGCCAGTCAGACAGGGAAGAGTTATGGCTACACCTTC.

A few counts support this clone. The rearrangement links TRBV30 to TRBJ1-5; D perhaps matches TRBD1 (5 bases). V lost 2 bases to trimming and J lost 5 bases, with 10 bases between them. CDR3 length equals 13 residues. Germline V lookup: CDR1 GTSNPN, CDR2 SVGIG (reference sequence). The CDR3, as DNA: TGTGCCTGGAGTCAGGGTGAGGATCAGCCCCAGCATTTT. Translation: CAWSQGEDQPQHF.